This is a list of T cell receptor beta chains from one sample in a study of pediatric ulcerative colitis. Clones were sequenced by immunoSEQ multiplex PCR, and TCRdb holds only the in-frame ones, with some missing. The sample yields 36,000 or so clones, 55% to 85% seen once. Sequences were obtained from gut tissue. The source of these receptors is a boy younger than 18 with moderate ulcerative colitis. Both conserved end residues are part of each CDR3. A D gene is named only where the DNA matches it firmly. For some rows the clone size is stated as once, few or many, or as a class when expanded; others skip it.

d_gene	v_gene	j_gene	abundance	CDR3nt	CDR3aa
TRBD2	TRBV4-2	TRBJ2-2	-	TGTGCCAGCAGCCAAGGGACTAGCGACACCGGGGAGCTGTTTTTT	CASSQGTSDTGELFF
-	TRBV6-1	TRBJ1-1	-	TGTGCCAGCAGTGGATACATACCGAACACTGAAGCTTTCTTT	CASSGYIPNTEAFF
-	TRBV18	TRBJ2-1	once	TGTGCCAGCTCAGTTAGATTGCTAGCACCGAACAATGAGCAGTTCTTC	CASSVRLLAPNNEQFF
-	TRBV5-8	TRBJ1-2	-	TGTGCCAGCAGCTTGGTAGGCAGGGCAGACTATGGCTACACCTTC	CASSLVGRADYGYTF
-	TRBV11-2	TRBJ2-3	-	TGTGCCAGCAGCTTAGGGCACACAGATACGCAGTATTTT	CASSLGHTDTQYF
TRBD2	TRBV9	TRBJ2-1	-	TGTGCCAGCACCCCGGGAGGCAATGAGCAGTTCTTC	CASTPGGNEQFF
TRBD1	TRBV2	TRBJ1-2	-	TGTGCCAGCAGCGGGACAGGGCTCCGGACGATCGGCTACACCTTC	CASSGTGLRTIGYTF
-	TRBV6-4	TRBJ2-2	few	TGTGCCAGCACAGTGTACACCGGGGAGCTGTTTTTT	CASTVYTGELFF
-	TRBV21-1	TRBJ2-1	-	TGTGCCAGCAGCCGGGACAGGGATGACAATGAGCAGTTCTTC	CASSRDRDDNEQFF
TRBD1	TRBV11-2	TRBJ1-2	few	TGTGCCAGCAGCTTCCGGGACAGCTATGGCTACACCTTC	CASSFRDSYGYTF
-	TRBV6-1	TRBJ2-2	-	TGTGCCAGCAGTGCGGATTTATACAACACCGGGGAGCTGTTTTTT	CASSADLYNTGELFF
-	TRBV4-1	TRBJ2-3	-	TGCGCCAGCAGCCAAGATCCAGGAGCCTCAGATACGCAGTATTTT	CASSQDPGASDTQYF
-	TRBV4-3	TRBJ1-2	-	TGCGCCAGCAGCCAAGATTCCCAGGGCATTAGTGGCTACACCTTC	CASSQDSQGISGYTF
TRBD1	TRBV7-2	TRBJ1-2	-	TGTGCCAGCAGCCGAGACAGGGTCGACCTTGGCTACACCTTC	CASSRDRVDLGYTF
-	TRBV14	TRBJ2-7	few	TGTGCCAGCAGCCAAGAGCTGGGGGCCGCCTACGAGCAGTACTTC	CASSQELGAAYEQYF
TRBD1	TRBV6-6	TRBJ1-1	-	TGTGCCAGCAGTTACGGGACAGGGCTGAACACTGAAGCTTTCTTT	CASSYGTGLNTEAFF
-	TRBV7-3	TRBJ2-1	-	TGTGCCAGCAGCTTTACCCCTTCGGATAGAAATGAGCAGTTCTTC	CASSFTPSDRNEQFF
TRBD1	TRBV7-8	TRBJ1-5	-	TGTGCCAGCAGCTTAGGAGGCCCGGACAGGGGACGTGGCAATCAGCCCCAGCATTTT	CASSLGGPDRGRGNQPQHF
-	TRBV28	TRBJ1-4	-	TGTGCCAGCAGCCAACAGGGAGGGGGAGAAAAACTGTTTTTT	CASSQQGGGEKLFF
-	TRBV18	TRBJ2-3	-	TGTGCCAGCTCACCACTACGGACAGTAACCGATACGCAGTATTTT	CASSPLRTVTDTQYF
TRBD1	TRBV6-1	TRBJ2-5	-	TGTGCCAGCAGGCAGGGGGCTCAAGAGACCCAGTACTTC	CASRQGAQETQYF